Below, 13 T cell receptor beta chains from the same sample are listed, as sequenced in a study of cytomegalovirus exposure and HLA in healthy donors. Researchers ran the PCR with 60 Vbeta and 13 Jbeta primers. Libraries were prepared by immunoSEQ multiplex PCR; TCRdb keeps only in-frame clonotypes and omits some of them. The sample lists approximately 120,000 clones, more than 65% occurring once. The sequenced material came from PBMCs. These receptors were collected from an older woman in good health and CMV-seropositive.

Here the CDR3 reads CASSASGHLSYNEQFF. The CDR3 DNA follows: TGTGCCAGCAGCGCGTCGGGACACCTCTCCTACAATGAGCAGTTCTTC. The chain uses TRBV5-6 and TRBJ2-1, with D possibly matching TRBD1 (6 bases). Per germline, CDR1 SGHDT and CDR2 YYEEEE. Between the trimmed V and J ends, which lost 4 bases and 0 bases, there was a span of 14 bases. There are 16 residues in the CDR3.

The rearrangement joins TRBV6-1 to TRBJ2-7, with D maybe TRBD2 (5 bases). The CDR3 spans 15 residues. CDR1 is MNHNS, CDR2 SASEGT, per germline. Between the trimmed V and J ends, which lost 4 bases and 0 bases, there was a span of 13 bases. The CDR3 DNA reads TGTGCCAGCAGTGGGACCCGCGGACTCTCCTACGAGCAGTACTTC. Its protein is CASSGTRGLSYEQYF.

In DNA form, the CDR3 reads TGTGCCAGCATCATAACGGGACAGGGGGCGCGGGGGCAGTACTTC. As protein: CASIITGQGARGQYF. The V and J genes are TRBV9 and TRBJ2-7; TRBD1 aligns across 12 bases. V shed 6 bases and J 9 bases; nucleotides not matched to a gene: 13. In germline, CDR1 is SGDLS, CDR2 YYNGEE. There are 15 residues in the CDR3.

This chain uses TRBV6-4 with TRBJ1-2; TRBD1 is a possible D gene (5 bases). Trimming shortened V by 11 bases and J by 6 bases, and 16 bases separated the two germline ends. CDR3 length equals 12 residues. Germline V gene sequence: CDR1 MRHNA, CDR2 SNTAGT. CDR3 sequence (DNA): TGTGCCCGGGACTCAAGGTACCATGGCTACACCTTC. Protein: CARDSRYHGYTF.

The rearrangement joins TRBV5-1 to TRBJ2-3, with 13 positions matching TRBD2. This CDR3 has 16 amino acids. Trimming removed 5 bases from V and 2 bases from J; junction bases left unmatched: 5. The germline V gene has CDR1 SGHRS and CDR2 YFSETQ. CDR3 nucleotide sequence: TGCGCCAGCAGGTGGACTAGCGGGGGTAACACAGATACGCAGTATTTT. The encoded protein is CASRWTSGGNTDTQYF. Drawing the rest from reference TRBV5-1 and TRBJ2-3, the complete variable domain is KAGVTQTPRYLIKTRGQQVTLSCSPISGHRSVSWYQQTPGQGLQFLFEYFSETQRNKGNFPGRFSGRQFSNSRSEMNVSTLELGDSALYLCASRWTSGGNTDTQYFGPGTRLTVL.

The chain couples TRBV7-9 to TRBJ2-7; D not certain. The V gene's germline CDR1 is SEHNR and CDR2 FQNEAQ (reference sequence). This CDR3 is built from 13 residues. V was trimmed by 0 bases and J by 5 bases, leaving 8 bases between them. The CDR3 protein is CASSLAAIDEQYF. For the CDR3, the DNA is TGTGCCAGCAGCTTAGCCGCTATTGACGAGCAGTACTTC.

The rearrangement joins TRBV5-4 to TRBJ1-1; no clear D. In germline, CDR1 is SGHNT, CDR2 YYREEE (reference sequence). This CDR3 has 15 residues. The V end lost 0 bases, the J end lost 4 bases, and 13 bases lay between the germline ends. The CDR3 reads CASSLGAGRRTEAFF. The CDR3 DNA follows: TGTGCCAGCAGCTTGGGGGCAGGTCGTCGCACTGAAGCTTTCTTT.

A few counts support this clone. The chain couples TRBV7-8 to TRBJ2-5, with TRBD2 matching 8 bases. J lost 1 base, V lost 1 base, and 8 bases had no gene match. There are 17 residues in the CDR3. CDR1 is SGHVS, CDR2 FQNEAQ, per germline. CDR3 DNA sequence: TGTGCCAGCAGCTTAGGAATTAGCGGGGCGCTCCAAGAGACCCAGTACTTC. Residues: CASSLGISGALQETQYF.

The chain couples TRBV6-1 to TRBJ1-2; D is undetermined. The CDR3 is made up of 13 amino acids. Trimming left V 5 bases short and J 6 bases short, with 13 bases between. Germline loops: CDR1 MNHNS, CDR2 SASEGT. CDR3 DNA: TGTGCCAGCAGTATCAGGTTATTGGATGGCTACACCTTC. Its translation: CASSIRLLDGYTF.

This clone turned up a few times. This chain uses TRBV4-3 with TRBJ1-5, with unresolved D. The CDR3 spans 15 residues. Germline V gene data show CDR1 as LGHNA and CDR2 as YSLEER. Trimming took off 3 bases at V and 4 bases at J, with 13 bases between the two ends. The CDR3 DNA is TGCGCCAGCAGCCAGAGTCGGGAGCCAAATCAGCCCCAGCATTTT. This translates into CASSQSREPNQPQHF.

A single count supports this clone. The V gene is TRBV7-3, the J gene TRBJ1-1, with D unclear. V gave up 2 bases and J gave up 0 bases, with 4 bases separating them. The CDR3 runs to 13 residues. CDR1 and CDR2 (germline): SGHTA, FQGTGA. CDR3 DNA: TGTGCCAGCAGCTTACAGTTGAACACTGAAGCTTTCTTT. Its translation is CASSLQLNTEAFF.

The J gene is TRBJ2-7, the V gene TRBV5-1; TRBD2 aligns across 9 bases. Losses at the gene ends were 4 bases for V and 0 bases for J; bases not matched to a gene: 5. Germline CDR1 reads SGHRS; CDR2 reads YFSETQ. The CDR3 is 15 residues long. For the CDR3, the DNA is TGCGCCAGCAGCAGGCTAGCGGGGAGCTCCTACGAGCAGTACTTC. As protein: CASSRLAGSSYEQYF.

The chain is built from TRBV7-9 and TRBJ2-3, with TRBD2 identical over 8 bases. Trimming at V came to 5 bases and at J to 5 bases, leaving 12 bases not matched to a gene. The CDR3 contains 16 residues. Germline assignment: CDR1 SEHNR and CDR2 FQNEAQ (reference sequence). The CDR3 region is CASSQVGAGGQDTQYF. The CDR3 DNA follows: TGTGCCAGCAGCCAAGTCGGCGCGGGAGGCCAAGATACGCAGTATTTT.